This T cell receptor beta chain was recovered during a study of tumor-infiltrating lymphocytes in localized non-small cell lung cancer. CDR1 and CDR2 (germline): SGHRS, YFSETQ. CDR3 length: 18 residues. Trimming at V came to 6 bases and at J to 7 bases, leaving 20 bases not matched to a gene. Repertoires were generated with immunoSEQ multiplex PCR, while TCRdb's copy carries only in-frame clones and drops some. The data show 12,000 or so clones, around 83% seen once. Sequencing input: lung tumor tissue. This clonotype originated in a human donor with non-small cell lung cancer. The chain links TRBV5-1 to TRBJ2-3; 10 nucleotides line up with TRBD2. CDR3 nucleotide sequence: TGCGCCAGCACACCCCGGAGACTAGCGGGTGATCTTTCACATACGCAGTATTTT. Translation: CASTPRRLAGDLSHTQYF.